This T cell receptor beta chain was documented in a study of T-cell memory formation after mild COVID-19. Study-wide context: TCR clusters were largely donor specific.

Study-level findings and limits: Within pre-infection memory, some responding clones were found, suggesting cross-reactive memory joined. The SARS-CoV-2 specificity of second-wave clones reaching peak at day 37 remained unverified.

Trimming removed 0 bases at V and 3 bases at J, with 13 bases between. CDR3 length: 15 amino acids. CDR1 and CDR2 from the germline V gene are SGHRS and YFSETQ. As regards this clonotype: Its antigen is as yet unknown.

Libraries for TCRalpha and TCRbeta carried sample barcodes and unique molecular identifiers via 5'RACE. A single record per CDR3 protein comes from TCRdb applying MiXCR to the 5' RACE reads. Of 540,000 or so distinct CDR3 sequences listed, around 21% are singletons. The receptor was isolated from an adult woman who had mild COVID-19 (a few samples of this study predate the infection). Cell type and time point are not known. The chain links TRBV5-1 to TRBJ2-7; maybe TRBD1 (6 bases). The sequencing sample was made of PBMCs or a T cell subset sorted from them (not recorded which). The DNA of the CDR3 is TGCGCCAGCAGCTTGGAACAGGGAGTTGGCTACGAGCAGTACTTC. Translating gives CASSLEQGVGYEQYF.